Shown below are 7 T cell receptor beta chains from a single sample sequenced in a study of CD8 T cells in ankylosing spondylitis. TCRdb used MiXCR to reprocess the 5' RACE reads, holding one entry per CDR3 protein. The table has 350,000 or so distinct CDR3 sequences, under 15% seen once. Material: blood, either unsorted or a sorted T cell fraction (not recorded which). Receptors originate from a male donor with ankylosing spondylitis or in good health (not recorded which).

This clonotype was seen many times. The chain has TRBV5-1 and TRBJ2-1, with 9 bases matching TRBD2. This CDR3 has 17 amino acids. J was trimmed by 4 bases and V by 0 bases; bases with no gene match: 8. The germline V gene encodes CDR1 SGHRS and CDR2 YFSETQ. The CDR3, as DNA: TGCGCCAGCAGCTTGGCCTCCGGGACTAGCTGGTACAATGAGCAGTTCTTC. It yields the protein CASSLASGTSWYNEQFF.

In this sample, this clonotype turned up a few times. This chain connects TRBV12-3 or TRBV12-4 to TRBJ1-2; D is uncertain. The CDR3 has 13 amino acids. The V end lost 7 bases, the J end lost 7 bases, and 16 bases lay between the germline ends. The CDR3 protein is CASTTVGGSGYTF. CDR3 bases: TGTGCCAGCACCACCGTCGGAGGCAGTGGCTACACCTTC.

This clonotype was picked up a small number of times. The V and J genes are TRBV4-1 and TRBJ2-3; 10 bases fit TRBD1. The CDR3 has 16 residues. J was trimmed by 5 bases and V by 1 base; bases with no gene match: 6. The germline gives CDR1 MGHRA, CDR2 YSYEKL. This CDR3 is CASSQGVTGGQDTQYF. CDR3 DNA: TGCGCCAGCAGCCAAGGGGTGACAGGGGGCCAAGATACGCAGTATTTT.

This clonotype came up a few times. V is TRBV12-3 or TRBV12-4 and J is TRBJ2-1; D not certain. The CDR3 runs to 13 residues. Trimming removed 7 bases at V and 2 bases at J, with 9 bases between. CDR3 coding DNA: TGTGCCAGCACCTTCAGCGCCTACAATGAGCAGTTCTTC. Its translation: CASTFSAYNEQFF.

This clonotype occurred many times. The chain carries TRBV12-3 or TRBV12-4 and TRBJ1-2, with D perhaps matching TRBD1 (5 bases). Deletions cut 1 base from V and 6 bases from J, with 12 bases between. This CDR3 is built from 14 residues. Here the CDR3 reads CASSLELGVHGYTF. CDR3 DNA: TGTGCCAGCAGTTTAGAGTTGGGGGTACATGGCTACACCTTC.

This clonotype was recorded a few times. The chain has TRBV11-2 and TRBJ2-2; tentative D call: TRBD1 (6 bases). From germline, CDR1 is SGHAT and CDR2 FQNNGV. V shed 7 bases and J shed 0 bases, with 12 bases lying between them. This CDR3 is built from 15 residues. CDR3 in DNA: TGTGCCAGCACCTTCGGGACATCGAACACCGGGGAGCTGTTTTTT. Protein product: CASTFGTSNTGELFF.

This clonotype has just a few counts. The V gene is TRBV5-1, the J gene TRBJ2-3; no clear D. The V end was cut by 0 bases, the J end by 2 bases, with 7 bases between. CDR1 and CDR2 (germline): SGHRS, YFSETQ. The CDR3 sequence is 14 residues long. The CDR3 reads CASSLGAVTDTQYF. The CDR3 DNA is TGCGCCAGCAGCTTGGGTGCGGTCACAGATACGCAGTATTTT.